The 5 T cell receptor beta chains below come from one sample, sequenced in a study of post-analysis software for immune sequencing data. Findings of the study overall: Controls had lower frequencies than patients of 4 or 5 TRBV segments, which included TRBV5-6, TRBV5-1 and TRBV20-1.

Sequencing libraries made from TCR beta cDNA carried unique molecular identifiers. Via MiXCR, TCRdb re-called the PCR reads, giving one row per CDR3 protein. Of about 820,000 distinct CDR3 sequences listed, roughly 50% were seen once; the top ten hold 4% to 5.5%. Their cognate antigens are unknown. The specimen was blood. These TCRs come from a girl aged 10-17 years with multiple sclerosis.

V and J are TRBV6-5 and TRBJ1-2, with TRBD1 matching 10 bases. The CDR3 totals 15 residues. Germline loops: CDR1 MNHEY, CDR2 SVGAGI. V was pared by 2 bases and J by 3 bases, with 3 bases of the junction left unmatched. CDR3 loop: CASSYTGTGDYGYTF. CDR3 nucleotides: TGTGCCAGCAGTTACACAGGGACAGGGGACTATGGCTACACCTTC.

This chain connects TRBV7-9 to TRBJ1-2, with 7 bases fitting TRBD1. CDR1 and CDR2 from the germline V gene are SEHNR and FQNEAQ (reference sequence). CDR3 size: 12 residues. Unmatched junction bases numbered 5, after V lost 5 bases and J lost 8 bases. CDR3 bases: TGTGCCAGCAGCACCGACAGGGCAGGCTACACCTTC. Translated: CASSTDRAGYTF.

The V and J genes are TRBV20-1 and TRBJ1-1; TRBD1 is a possible D gene (5 bases). In germline, CDR1 is DFQATT, CDR2 SNEGSKA (reference sequence). The CDR3 spans 14 residues. With 5 bases removed from V and 0 bases from J, the gap between germline ends came to 13 bases. This CDR3 reads CSAGVGGMNTEAFF. In nucleotides, the CDR3 is TGCAGTGCTGGAGTGGGGGGGATGAACACTGAAGCTTTCTTT.

The chain combines TRBV20-1 with TRBJ2-7; TRBD2 aligns across 9 bases. Germline V gene data show CDR1 as DFQATT and CDR2 as SNEGSKA (reference sequence). J was trimmed by 1 base and V by 2 bases; bases with no gene match: 3. CDR3 size: 14 residues. CDR3 amino acids: CSARPSGRSYEQYF. In DNA, the CDR3 is TGCAGTGCTAGACCCAGCGGGAGGTCCTACGAGCAGTACTTC.

This clonotype appeared a single time. The chain links TRBV20-1 to TRBJ1-1; possibly TRBD1 for D (5 bases). CDR1 DFQATT and CDR2 SNEGSKA come from the germline V gene (reference sequence). The CDR3 consists of 14 residues. Trimming left V 0 bases short and J 1 base short, with 9 bases between. CDR3 nucleotide sequence: TGCAGTGCTAGAGATTACGGGGCGAACACTGAAGCTTTCTTT. Its translation: CSARDYGANTEAFF.